The text below deals with one T cell receptor beta chain. The length of the CDR3 is 14 residues. From germline, CDR1 is GTSNPN and CDR2 SVGIG (reference sequence). Unmatched junction bases numbered 1, after V lost 3 bases and J lost 1 base. The entry originates in a study of molecular identifiers for immune sequencing clone quantification. Methods described previously, with TCR primers listed, were used for bulk TCR libraries. TCRdb used MiXCR to reprocess the PCR reads, holding one entry per CDR3 protein. The profile covers approximately 93,000 distinct CDR3 sequences, with 25% appearing a single time and 0.75% to 0.9% taken by the ten largest.

The clonotype was recovered from a human donor in good health. Some libraries in this study had Jurkat cell RNA spiked in. The sample consisted of naive CD8+ T cells from blood, with Jurkat cell RNA spiked in. Subset reported: FACS-sorted CD8+CD4-CCR7+CD45RA+ naive T cells. The chain carries TRBV30 and TRBJ2-2; TRBD1 matches 8 bases. CDR3 sequence reads: CAWRTGVNTGELFF. CDR3 sequence (DNA): TGTGCCTGGAGGACAGGGGTGAACACCGGGGAGCTGTTTTTT. Based on the CDR3 plus reference TRBV30 and TRBJ2-2, the full variable domain is SQTIHQWPATLVQPVGSPLSLECTVEGTSNPNLYWYRQAAGRGLQLLFYSVGIGQISSEVPQNLSASRPQDRQFILSSKKLLLSDSGFYLCAWRTGVNTGELFFGEGSRLTVL.